This T cell receptor (beta chain) comes out of a study of PD-1 blockade in classical Hodgkin lymphoma. On the study more broadly: Patients were treated with nivolumab at 3 mg/kg, and this was given intravenously every 2 weeks.

The CDR3 loop spans 16 amino acids. J gave up 0 bases and V 6 bases, and 8 bases lay outside the gene matches. Looked up from germline, CDR1 is MDHEN and CDR2 is SYDVKM. Clones were sequenced by immunoSEQ multiplex PCR, and TCRdb holds only the in-frame ones, with some missing. The top ten hold roughly 0.29% of the sample, which has fewer than 35,000 clones, about 94% seen once. Indicated time point: cycle 4 day 1 (C4D1), after more than five weeks of nivolumab. There was relapse after autologous stem cell transplantation in every patient, and there was variation in brentuximab vedotin exposure. Magnetic negative selection served to purify CD4+ T cells out of PBMCs that had been thawed. Complete response, partial response or progressive disease were the best responses.

Here the sequenced sample was CD4+ T cells from blood, taken before the fourth cycle of nivolumab. The chain is built from TRBV28 and TRBJ2-3, with TRBD2 matching over 8 bases. The TCR was taken from a human donor with classical Hodgkin lymphoma. Written as DNA, the CDR3 is TGTGCCAGCAGCCATCCTATAGCGGGAAGCACAGATACGCAGTATTTT. Protein: CASSHPIAGSTDTQYF.